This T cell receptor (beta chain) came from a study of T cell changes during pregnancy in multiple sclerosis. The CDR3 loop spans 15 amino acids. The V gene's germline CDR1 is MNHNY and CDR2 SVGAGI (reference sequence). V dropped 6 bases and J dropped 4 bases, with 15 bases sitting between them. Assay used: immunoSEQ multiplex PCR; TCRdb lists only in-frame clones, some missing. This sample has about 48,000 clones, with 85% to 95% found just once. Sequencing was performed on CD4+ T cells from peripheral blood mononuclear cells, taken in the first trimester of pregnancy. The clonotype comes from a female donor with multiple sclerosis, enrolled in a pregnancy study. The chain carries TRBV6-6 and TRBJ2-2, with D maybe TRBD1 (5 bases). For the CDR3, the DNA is TGTGCCAGCAGCATCGTAGGGGAAGTCACCGGGGAGCTGTTTTTT. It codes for CASSIVGEVTGELFF.